The 19 T cell receptor beta chains given below trace back to one sample, sequenced in a study of T cells in Graves' hyperthyroidism and ophthalmopathy. The TCR beta CDR3 regions underwent amplification using RNA transcripts as the source. The TCR CDR3 first-round RT-PCR relied on the HTBI primer set. TCRdb recomputed calls from the multiplex PCR reads with MiXCR, one row per CDR3 protein. The sample includes hundreds of thousands of distinct CDR3 sequences, approximately 15% seen only once; the top ten take roughly 24%. What was sequenced was blood. All receptors derive from a woman in her 30s with Graves' hyperthyroidism.

This clonotype was recorded many times. V and J are TRBV12-3 or TRBV12-4 and TRBJ2-1, with 7 bases identical to TRBD1. Unmatched junction bases numbered 10, after V lost 6 bases and J lost 8 bases. The CDR3 has 14 residues. The CDR3 DNA follows: TGTGCCAGCAGCAACGACAGGGTTTATGATGAGCAGTTCTTC. It specifies CASSNDRVYDEQFF.

Ten or more counts support this clonotype. The rearrangement links TRBV7-8 to TRBJ2-2; 7 nucleotides line up with TRBD2. V trimming: 5 bases; J trimming: 3 bases; junction bases outside the gene matches: 12. CDR3 length equals 17 residues. Germline V lookup: CDR1 SGHVS, CDR2 FQNEAQ. CDR3 sequence (DNA): TGTGCCAGCAGCGCGACGATAGCGGGTCCATACACCGGGGAGCTGTTTTTT. This translates into CASSATIAGPYTGELFF.

There are many counts of this clonotype. The rearrangement joins TRBV6-1 to TRBJ2-5; tentatively, D is TRBD1 (6 bases). V gave up 6 bases and J gave up 2 bases, with 19 bases separating them. Germline lookup yields CDR1 MNHNS and CDR2 SASEGT. This CDR3 comprises 16 residues. CDR3 sequence: CASRHYREIGQETQYF. In DNA, the CDR3 is TGTGCCAGCAGGCACTACAGGGAAATCGGGCAAGAGACCCAGTACTTC.

This clonotype was seen only a few times. The rearrangement links TRBV15 to TRBJ2-7; D is perhaps TRBD2 (5 bases). Trimming left V 2 bases short and J 1 base short, with 12 bases between. From germline, CDR1 is LNHNV and CDR2 YYDKDF (reference sequence). This CDR3 is built from 15 residues. The CDR3, as DNA: TGTGCCACCAGCAGATCAAGCTCGGGATCCTACGAGCAGTACTTC. Translation: CATSRSSSGSYEQYF.

Ten or more counts support this clonotype. The CDR3 nucleotides are TGTGCCAGCAGCTTAGGTTCCCTCACAGATACGCAGTATTTT. Translated: CASSLGSLTDTQYF. The chain combines TRBV7-2 with TRBJ2-3; D is uncertain. V dropped 1 base and J dropped 2 bases, with 7 bases sitting between them. The CDR3 consists of 14 residues. Germline V gene data show CDR1 as SGHTA and CDR2 as FQGNSA.

This clonotype was counted a few times. The chain uses TRBV27 and TRBJ1-6; D uncertain. Germline CDR1 MNHEY, CDR2 SMNVEV (reference sequence). The V end lost 9 bases, the J end lost 8 bases, and 14 bases lay between the germline ends. The CDR3 runs to 13 residues. The CDR3 bases are TGTGCCAGTTCTATGGCTATTGATTCACCCCTCCACTTT. Protein: CASSMAIDSPLHF.

This clonotype has only a few counts. CDR3 nucleotides: TGTGCCAGCAGCGTTGGTCAGAACTACACAGATACGCAGTATTTT. Translated: CASSVGQNYTDTQYF. J is TRBJ2-3 and V is TRBV13; no definite D call. The ends were cut back, 5 bases at V and 2 bases at J, with 14 bases in the middle. The CDR3 extends over 15 amino acids. Per the germline V gene, CDR1 is PRHDT and CDR2 is FYEKMQ (reference sequence).

This clonotype was seen repeatedly, ten times or more. This rearrangement joins TRBV20-1 to TRBJ1-2, with 7 bases identical to TRBD1. The germline gives CDR1 DFQATT, CDR2 SNEGSKA (reference sequence). V shed 1 base, J shed 5 bases, and the junction held 10 bases outside the gene matches. The CDR3 length is 15 residues. CDR3 in amino acids: CSARGDRAHNYGYTF. The CDR3 DNA follows: TGCAGTGCTAGAGGGGACAGAGCACACAATTATGGCTACACCTTC.

This clonotype came up many times. The chain recombines TRBV7-2 with TRBJ1-1, with D hard to call. Germline assignment: CDR1 SGHTA and CDR2 FQGNSA. The ends were cut back, 5 bases at V and 3 bases at J, with 10 bases in the middle. The CDR3 spans 13 residues. The CDR3 DNA follows: TGTGCCAGCAGCCCGAGCCGGGACACTGAAGCTTTCTTT. Its protein product is CASSPSRDTEAFF.

This clonotype was counted between two and nine times. The chain carries TRBV12-3 or TRBV12-4 and TRBJ2-4; D unclear. V was cut by 5 bases and J by 0 bases, with 14 bases left in between. The length of the CDR3 is 16 residues. CDR3 in DNA: TGTGCCAGCAGTCACACAGAAGAACTAGCCAAAAACATTCAGTACTTC. It codes for CASSHTEELAKNIQYF.

This clonotype was counted between two and nine times. The J gene is TRBJ2-3, the V gene TRBV15; no clear D. V was pared by 0 bases and J by 6 bases, with 4 bases between. The germline gives CDR1 LNHNV, CDR2 YYDKDF (reference sequence). This CDR3 is built from 12 residues. CDR3 protein: CATSRDWDTQYF. The CDR3 nucleotides read TGTGCCACCAGCAGAGATTGGGATACGCAGTATTTT.

In this sample, this clonotype turned up many times. The chain couples TRBV5-1 to TRBJ2-3; no firm D call. The germline V and J ends were trimmed by 4 bases and 0 bases, with 9 bases remaining between them. This CDR3 spans 14 amino acids. Germline CDR1 reads SGHRS; CDR2 reads YFSETQ. As DNA, the CDR3 is TGCGCCAGCAGCCCTACAGACAGCACAGATACGCAGTATTTT. Protein product: CASSPTDSTDTQYF.

The chain carries TRBV5-6 and TRBJ1-2, with TRBD1 matching 8 bases. The trim removed 3 bases at V and 2 bases at J, leaving 6 bases unmatched. Per germline, CDR1 SGHDT and CDR2 YYEEEE. The CDR3 consists of 15 residues. CDR3 amino acids: CASSYWDRLNYGYTF. In DNA form, the CDR3 reads TGTGCCAGCAGCTATTGGGACAGGCTAAACTATGGCTACACCTTC.

The V and J genes are TRBV29-1 and TRBJ2-2, with TRBD2 matching over 9 bases. Germline loops: CDR1 SQVTM, CDR2 ANQGSEA. The CDR3 runs 15 residues. Germline trimming cut 2 bases from V and 5 bases from J; bases unmatched to any gene: 6. CDR3 in DNA: TGCAGCGTTGAATGGGGTACTAGCGGGACCGGGGAGCTGTTTTTT. This sequence encodes CSVEWGTSGTGELFF.

The chain employs TRBV10-3 and TRBJ2-2; perhaps TRBD2 as D (6 bases). This CDR3 is built from 15 residues. CDR1 ENHRY and CDR2 SYGVKD come from the germline V gene. Trimming pared 6 bases from V and 5 bases from J, leaving 16 bases between. CDR3: CAIRGDSSSTGELFF. CDR3 DNA sequence: TGTGCCATCAGGGGGGACTCCTCCTCTACCGGGGAGCTGTTTTTT.

The chain combines TRBV29-1 with TRBJ2-2, with D unresolved. The CDR3 loop spans 13 amino acids. Per the germline V gene, CDR1 is SQVTM and CDR2 is ANQGSEA. V shed 2 bases and J shed 0 bases, with 4 bases lying between them. DNA of the CDR3: TGCAGCGTTGAAAAGGCGAACACCGGGGAGCTGTTTTTT. Its translation is CSVEKANTGELFF.

In this sample, this clonotype turned up many times. V gene TRBV30 combines with J gene TRBJ2-7; D could derive from TRBD1 or TRBD2 (6 bases each). CDR1 GTSNPN and CDR2 SVGIG come from the germline V gene (reference sequence). CDR3 length equals 11 residues. Between the trimmed V and J ends, which lost 2 bases and 7 bases, there was a span of 9 bases. DNA of the CDR3: TGTGCCTGGAGTCGGAGGGGGGAGCAGTACTTC. Its protein product is CAWSRRGEQYF.

This clonotype was counted between two and nine times. V is TRBV18 and J is TRBJ1-1, with 7 bases matching TRBD1. CDR1 and CDR2 (germline): KGHSH, LQKENI. V shed 8 bases, J shed 5 bases, and the junction held 14 bases outside the gene matches. The CDR3 length is 15 residues. The CDR3 spells CASLLPKGAQTEAFF. In nucleotides, the CDR3 is TGTGCCAGCCTACTACCCAAGGGGGCGCAGACTGAAGCTTTCTTT.

This clonotype was seen repeatedly, ten times or more. This chain uses TRBV28 with TRBJ2-5; D gene ambiguous. V was pared by 8 bases and J by 5 bases, with 15 bases between. CDR3 length: 13 amino acids. Germline V gene sequence: CDR1 MDHEN, CDR2 SYDVKM. The CDR3 loop reads CASLSGSLETQYF. In DNA form, the CDR3 reads TGTGCCAGCCTCTCCGGGTCACTGGAGACCCAGTACTTC.